Presented here are 11 T cell receptor beta chains from one specimen sequenced in a study of tissue T cells after allogeneic stem cell transplantation. TCRdb keeps only in-frame clones here, not all; method: immunoSEQ multiplex PCR. The profile covers around 7,700 clones, with roughly 47% appearing a single time and around 4.7% taken by the ten largest. Time point specified: mouse harvest day 7 after allogeneic transplant. Tail vein injection delivered 10^7 T-cell-depleted bone marrow cells and 10^6 splenic CD5+ T cells. The sample comprised gut tissue. Receptors were obtained from a female BALB/c mouse given C57BL/6 T cells with graft-versus-host disease after an allogeneic hematopoietic cell transplant.

Concerning this clone: Genes and germline are mouse. The read terminates 1 residue before the CDR3 end, so the remaining end is supplied by the germline J gene. This rearrangement joins TRBV15 to TRBJ2-5, with 11 bases that match TRBD2. Trimming cost V 4 bases and J 4 bases; bases outside gene matches: 4. Germline CDR1 is SGHND and CDR2 is FRSKSL. CDR3 length: 15 residues. CDR3 DNA (partial): TGTGCCAGCAGTTCCCCGGGACTGGGGGAAGACACCCAGTAC. Protein: CASSSPGLGEDTQY. The full CDR3 protein reads CASSSPGLGEDTQYF.

Notes on this clone: Any gene name here is a mouse gene name. The read falls 1 residue short of the CDR3 end, and the missing part is taken from the germline J gene. The chain links TRBV26 to TRBJ1-1; 8 bases are shared with TRBD1. The CDR3 has 13 residues. V was clipped by 3 bases and J by 5 bases; unmatched bases: 2. Per germline, CDR1 KGHPV and CDR2 FQNQEV (reference sequence). The CDR3 here is CASSLDRGTEVFF. The DNA read from the CDR3 is TGTGCCAGCAGTCTCGACAGGGGAACAGAAGTCTTC.

Concerning this clone itself: These gene names are mouse names. Other DNA sequences in this specimen translate into the identical CDR3. CDR3 DNA (partial): TGTGCCAGCAGTCTGCAGGGGGGGAACACAGAAGTCTTC. The encoded protein is CASSLQGGNTEVF. The CDR3 as a whole reads CASSLQGGNTEVFF. V is TRBV26 and J is TRBJ1-1; 7 bases agree with TRBD1. The CDR3 end is not reached by the read, which stops 1 residue before it; the germline J gene fills it in. The CDR3 spans 14 residues. Germline V CDR1 and CDR2: KGHPV, FQNQEV (reference sequence). V trimming: 2 bases; J trimming: 1 base; junction bases outside the gene matches: 1.

For this clone: All gene names here are mouse names. The read finishes 1 residue shy of the CDR3 end, and the germline J gene is used to complete it. V is TRBV3 and J is TRBJ2-1; 9 bases are shared with TRBD2. This CDR3 is 14 amino acids long. The germline V gene has CDR1 SNHLY and CDR2 FYNGKV (reference sequence). V was clipped by 5 bases and J by 3 bases; unmatched bases: 2. The covered CDR3 bases are TGTGCCAGCAGCCGACTGGGGGTCTATGCTGAGCAGTTC. As protein: CASSRLGVYAEQF. The full CDR3 reads CASSRLGVYAEQFF.

The table lists this clone with a few counts. Each gene name is a mouse one. The read terminates 1 residue before the CDR3 end, so the remaining end is supplied by the germline J gene. The chain carries TRBV23 and TRBJ2-5; the tabulated D call, TRBD2, remains unverified against the DNA. The V gene's germline CDR1 is KGHTA and CDR2 FQNQQP. This CDR3 is 14 amino acids long. Here the CDR3 reads CSSSQSNWGDTQYF. The CDR3 DNA, read in part, is TGCTCCAGCAGTCAATCGAACTGGGGAGACACCCAGTAC.

As for this clone: Gene names and germline match the mouse. The covered CDR3 bases are TGTGCCAGCACCGAGGGGGGGAGGAACGAAAGATTATTT. Its translation: CASTEGGRNERLF. The full CDR3 sequence reads CASTEGGRNERLFF. The V and J genes are TRBV15 and TRBJ1-4, with D tentatively TRBD1 (6 bases). The read stops 1 residue short of the end of the CDR3; the missing end is completed from the germline J gene. The germline V gene has CDR1 SGHND and CDR2 FRSKSL. This CDR3 spans 14 amino acids. The V and J ends lost 7 bases and 5 bases respectively, with 14 bases between them.

On this clone itself: The gene symbols are mouse symbols. The CDR3 is cut off 1 residue early in the read; its end comes from the germline J gene. This sequence joins TRBV13-3 and TRBJ2-4, with D possibly being TRBD2 (6 bases). CDR3 size: 14 residues. With 2 bases removed from V and 1 base from J, the gap between germline ends came to 8 bases. Germline V gene lookup returns CDR1 NNHDY and CDR2 SYVADS. The CDR3 DNA, read in part, is TGTGCCAGCAGTGAGGCTGGGGGTCAAAACACCTTGTAC. It is translated as CASSEAGGQNTLY. The CDR3, in full, reads CASSEAGGQNTLYF.

A note on this clone: Each gene name is a mouse one. The read comes to an end 1 residue before the CDR3 does, leaving the germline J gene to fill in the end. This chain connects TRBV3 to TRBJ1-4; D unclear. V was pared by 4 bases and J by 2 bases, with 8 bases between. This CDR3 comprises 14 residues. CDR1 and CDR2 (germline): SNHLY, FYNGKV (reference sequence). The CDR3 bases that were read are TGTGCCAGCAGCTACAGACAATCCAACGAAAGATTATTT. Its protein product is CASSYRQSNERLF. The entire CDR3 protein is CASSYRQSNERLFF.

Regarding this clone: Here the gene names and germline are mouse. The CDR3 extends 1 residue past the end of the read, so its final part is completed from the germline J gene. The genes are TRBV12-1 and TRBJ1-1, with D tentatively TRBD1 (5 bases). The CDR3 is 14 amino acids. CDR1 and CDR2 (germline): SGHSN, HYEKVE. V lost 0 bases and J lost 4, with 11 bases in between. CDR3 sequence reads: CASSLVQGGTEVFF. CDR3 bases read: TGTGCCAGCTCTCTCGTGCAGGGAGGCACAGAAGTCTTC.

Comment on this clone: The genes and germline here are from mouse. The read ends 1 residue before the CDR3 terminus; that terminus is restored from the germline J gene. The chain uses TRBV19 and TRBJ1-2; D is ambiguous. The ends were cut back, 1 base at V and 1 base at J, with 8 bases in the middle. The CDR3 is 14 residues long. Per germline, CDR1 FNHDT and CDR2 SITEND (reference sequence). This CDR3 is CASSIRRKNSDYTF. CDR3 bases read: TGTGCCAGCAGTATAAGGCGGAAAAACTCCGACTACACC.

This clone is medium-sized by share. Genes and germline come from the mouse. The read comes to an end 1 residue before the CDR3 does, leaving the germline J gene to fill in the end. This rearrangement joins TRBV13-3 to TRBJ2-7; D uncertain. V shed 0 bases and J shed 5 bases, with 3 bases lying between them. CDR3 size: 11 residues. Germline CDR1 reads NNHDY; CDR2 reads SYVADS. CDR3 protein: CASSDGDEQYF. The CDR3 DNA, read in part, is TGTGCCAGCAGTGATGGGGATGAACAGTAC.